One and the same sample provided the 17 T cell receptor beta chains below, sequenced in a study of cytomegalovirus exposure and HLA in healthy donors. The PCR employed 60 Vbeta primers together with 13 Jbeta primers. Clones were sequenced by immunoSEQ multiplex PCR, and TCRdb holds only the in-frame ones, with some missing. The sample has around 180,000 clones; about four fifths are singletons. Sequenced input: PBMCs. These receptors were taken from a woman aged 30 to 39 in good health and CMV-seropositive.

The chain uses TRBV28 and TRBJ1-5; D remains ambiguous. The CDR3 runs to 14 residues. Trimming cost V 1 base and J 0 bases, with 4 bases left between them. Germline CDR1 MDHEN, CDR2 SYDVKM. The DNA for the CDR3 is TGTGCCAGCAGTTTATACAGTAGCAATCAGCCCCAGCATTTT. It translates to CASSLYSSNQPQHF.

The chain links TRBV11-3 to TRBJ2-1; D might be TRBD2 (6 bases). Germline values: CDR1 SGHNT, CDR2 YENEEA. Trimming cost V 5 bases and J 8 bases, with 10 bases left between them. This CDR3 region has 12 residues. DNA of the CDR3: TGTGCCAGCAGCCCATCGGGAGATGAGCAGTTCTTC. Translated: CASSPSGDEQFF.

The chain recombines TRBV5-1 with TRBJ2-5; D is unresolved. The J call may be faulty, since TRBJ2-7 better matches the DNA end. CDR1 SGHRS and CDR2 YFSETQ come from the germline V gene. The CDR3 is 11 residues long. The CDR3 coding sequence is TGCGCCAGCAGCTTGGGGGCCGAGCAGTACTTC. Its translation: CASSLGAEQYF.

The rearrangement uses TRBV18 and TRBJ2-1, with 8 bases identical to TRBD1. Losses at the gene ends were 1 base for V and 1 base for J; bases not matched to a gene: 6. Germline lookup yields CDR1 KGHSH and CDR2 LQKENI. The CDR3 loop spans 17 amino acids. CDR3 sequence (DNA): TGTGCCAGCTCACCACTCGGACAGGGAGGATCCTACAATGAGCAGTTCTTC. It yields the protein CASSPLGQGGSYNEQFF.

This chain joins TRBV6-6 and TRBJ2-7, with D perhaps TRBD1 (6 bases). From germline, CDR1 is MNHNY and CDR2 SVGAGI (reference sequence). Trimming stripped 2 bases from V and 2 bases from J, with 16 bases between. CDR3 size: 16 residues. Here the CDR3 reads CASSYETGLRAYEQYF. The CDR3 DNA sequence: TGTGCCAGCAGTTACGAAACAGGGCTGAGGGCCTACGAGCAGTACTTC.

The chain links TRBV4-2 to TRBJ2-3, with 11 bases aligning to TRBD2. V shed 4 bases and J 5 bases; nucleotides not matched to a gene: 2. In germline, CDR1 is LGHNA, CDR2 YNFKEQ. This CDR3 region has 14 residues. The CDR3 region is CASSRGLAGDTQYF. The CDR3 nucleotides read TGTGCCAGCAGCCGTGGACTAGCGGGAGATACGCAGTATTTT.

CDR3 sequence: CASSEGREQYF. The DNA for the CDR3 is TGTGCCAGCAGTGAGGGGAGAGAGCAGTACTTC. The gene calls are TRBV6-1 and TRBJ2-7, with D perhaps TRBD2 (5 bases). CDR1 and CDR2 from the germline V gene are MNHNS and SASEGT. The V end was cut by 3 bases, the J end by 7 bases, with 7 bases between. CDR3 length equals 11 residues.

The V gene is TRBV28, the J gene TRBJ1-3; 7 nucleotides agree with TRBD1. Germline CDR1 reads MDHEN; CDR2 reads SYDVKM. The CDR3 length is 16 residues. V gave up 4 bases and J gave up 3 bases; unmatched junction bases: 9. The CDR3 DNA is TGTGCCAGCAGTTCAGTCCCGACAGGGCTTGGAAACACCATATATTTT. Translated, it gives CASSSVPTGLGNTIYF.

V gene TRBV9 combines with J gene TRBJ2-1, with D possibly TRBD2 on 5 matching bases. This CDR3 spans 12 amino acids. Germline V lookup: CDR1 SGDLS, CDR2 YYNGEE. The V gene lost 0 bases and the J gene lost 10 bases, with 8 bases spanning the gap. The CDR3 sequence is CASSVGRGEQFF. DNA for the CDR3: TGTGCCAGCAGCGTAGGCCGCGGGGAGCAGTTCTTC.

The chain joins TRBV7-8 to TRBJ2-2; the D is unclear. The CDR3 is 11 amino acids. CDR1 and CDR2 (germline): SGHVS, FQNEAQ. V was pared by 6 bases and J by 7 bases, with 6 bases between. The CDR3 DNA reads TGTGCCAGCAGGTCCGGCGGGGAGCTGTTTTTT. Protein product: CASRSGGELFF.

The chain employs TRBV2 and TRBJ2-5, with D tentatively TRBD2 (5 bases). Germline values: CDR1 SNHLY, CDR2 FYNNEI. This CDR3 region has 13 residues. Trimming removed 4 bases at V and 2 bases at J, with 8 bases between. CDR3 DNA: TGTGCCAGCAGTGTTTCGGGGCAAGAGACCCAGTACTTC. It translates to CASSVSGQETQYF.

The gene calls are TRBV6-5 and TRBJ2-5, with TRBD2 matching over 8 bases. CDR1 is MNHEY, CDR2 SVGAGI, per germline. The CDR3 extends over 13 amino acids. J was trimmed by 2 bases and V by 8 bases; bases with no gene match: 4. The CDR3 nucleotides are TGTGCCAGCTCACTAGCGGATCAAGAGACCCAGTACTTC. Translated: CASSLADQETQYF.

This clone appeared a few times. V gene TRBV7-3 combines with J gene TRBJ2-7; D not certain. This CDR3 has 14 residues. The germline V and J ends were trimmed by 5 bases and 4 bases, with 15 bases remaining between them. From germline, CDR1 is SGHTA and CDR2 FQGTGA. In nucleotides, the CDR3 is TGTGCCAGCAGCCCAACTGGGCTGGATTACGAGCAGTACTTC. Residues: CASSPTGLDYEQYF.

This chain joins TRBV4-2 and TRBJ2-3, with 12 bases that match TRBD2. This CDR3 contains 20 residues. CDR1 LGHNA and CDR2 YNFKEQ come from the germline V gene. Unmatched junction bases numbered 16, after V lost 0 bases and J lost 6 bases. The chain's CDR3 is CASSQESSGGAGGPGDTQYF. In nucleotides, the CDR3 is TGTGCCAGCAGCCAAGAGTCTAGCGGGGGGGCGGGAGGCCCAGGGGATACGCAGTATTTT.

The chain uses TRBV5-1 and TRBJ2-7, with TRBD1 matching 8 bases. Unmatched junction bases numbered 11, after V lost 4 bases and J lost 2 bases. Germline V gene data show CDR1 as SGHRS and CDR2 as YFSETQ. The CDR3 totals 16 residues. Here the CDR3 reads CASSLSNLDRAYEQYF. In DNA, the CDR3 is TGCGCCAGCAGCCTATCGAACTTGGACAGGGCCTACGAGCAGTACTTC.

This clone came up a few times. The chain's CDR3 is CAIMPETSAYEQYF. CDR3 in DNA: TGTGCCATCATGCCGGAGACTAGCGCCTACGAGCAGTACTTC. J is TRBJ2-7 and V is TRBV10-3, with TRBD2 identical over 8 bases. From germline, CDR1 is ENHRY and CDR2 SYGVKD. V was pared by 7 bases and J by 2 bases, with 7 bases of the junction left unmatched. CDR3 length: 14 amino acids.

There are a few counts of this clone. V is TRBV29-1 and J is TRBJ2-7; 7 nucleotides align to TRBD1. Germline V gene sequence: CDR1 SQVTM, CDR2 ANQGSEA. J was trimmed by 0 bases and V by 5 bases; bases with no gene match: 1. The CDR3 covers 12 residues. DNA of the CDR3: TGCAGCGTTAGGGACAGCTCCTACGAGCAGTACTTC. Encoded protein: CSVRDSSYEQYF.